This paragraph reports one T cell receptor beta chain. Its antigen is currently unknown. The CDR3 has 17 residues. V lost 1 base and J 7 bases, leaving 22 bases between the germline ends. Germline loops: CDR1 LGHNA, CDR2 YNFKEQ. Via MiXCR, TCRdb re-called the reads, giving one row per CDR3 protein. The sample records almost 550,000 distinct CDR3 sequences, more than 15% being singletons. This entry comes from a study of T cell repertoires in cytomegalovirus infection. Notes on the study in general: Accumulated public TCR beta family frequency recognized individuals carrying CMV together with the relevant HLA.

The sequence derives from a human donor in good health (CMV status not recorded). Some clones in this sample may be carry-over from other donors' samples. V usage is TRBV4-2 and J usage is TRBJ1-2, with a possible D match to TRBD1 (5 bases). Input material: CD8+ T cells from PBMCs. DNA for the CDR3: TGTGCCAGCAGCCAAGCCACCGGGGTGGGGTCCGGGGGTGGCTACACCTTC. Its translation: CASSQATGVGSGGGYTF.